This T cell receptor (beta chain) was sequenced during a study of CD8+ T cells in alopecia areata. Study-wide results and caveats: Normal scalp showed lower clonality than lesional scalp, especially alopecia totalis/universalis. Scalp repertoires also include resident alphabeta T cells from normal skin. Scalp clonality decreased significantly with tofacitinib, and so did expanded CD8+ clones among the top 100.

Germline CDR1 and CDR2: GTSNPN and SVGIG (reference sequence). This CDR3 spans 15 amino acids. V was shortened by 2 bases and J by 7 bases, with 15 bases between the two germline ends. Documented treatment: oral pan-JAK inhibitor, 5-10 mg twice daily. PBMCs served as the source from which CD4+ and CD8+ T cells were sorted. It was cDNA, reverse transcribed from extracted RNA, that served as the sequencing template. Profiled with immunoSEQ multiplex PCR; TCRdb holds only in-frame clones, not every one. The sample includes about 270,000 clones, 45% to 70% of them seen just once. There are a few counts of this clone. The antigen is unknown.

The sequence came from a human donor with alopecia areata. The material sequenced was CD4+ T cells sorted from blood, taken between weeks 51 and 52, from a patient treated with tofacitinib. The genes are TRBV30 and TRBJ1-6; a weak D match, TRBD1 (6 bases). DNA for the CDR3: TGTGCCTGGAGTCGCGGGGGCTTTAGAAATTCACCCCTCCACTTT. The encoded protein is CAWSRGGFRNSPLHF.